These 6 T cell receptor beta chains originate from one sample sequenced in a study of T cells expressing NK-cell markers. TCRdb reprocessed the 5' RACE reads, keeping one entry per CDR3 protein, no DNA. In total, the table holds roughly 450,000 distinct CDR3 sequences. Material: blood T cells: a sorted CD56 or NKG2C T cell subset, CD4+ or CD8+ T cells, or bulk PBMC T cells (not recorded which). The receptors stem from a woman between 50 and 59 years old in good health.

The rearrangement joins TRBV5-6 to TRBJ2-1; TCRdb proposes TRBD1, but this gene call is untestable without DNA. Per the germline V gene, CDR1 is SGHDT and CDR2 is YYEEEE. The CDR3 covers 15 residues. The CDR3 here is CASSWTRAGGHEQFF. Full variable domain (missing parts from reference TRBV5-6 and TRBJ2-1): DAGVTQSPTHLIKTRGQQVTLRCSPKSGHDTVSWYQQALGQGPQFIFQYYEEEERQRGNFPDRFSGHQFPNYSSELNVNALLLGDSALYLCASSWTRAGGHEQFFGPGTRLTVL.

This rearrangement joins TRBV9 to TRBJ2-7; TCRdb selects TRBD2, and the lack of DNA leaves this call unchecked. CDR3 length equals 16 residues. The germline CDR1 and CDR2 sequences are SGDLS and YYNGEE. The CDR3 protein is CASSVGASGSSYEQYF. Supplemented by reference TRBV9 and TRBJ2-7, the full variable domain reads DSGVTQTPKHLITATGQRVTLRCSPRSGDLSVYWYQQSLDQGLQFLIQYYNGEERAKGNILERFSAQQFPDLHSELNLSSLELGDSALYFCASSVGASGSSYEQYFGPGTRLTVT.

The chain uses TRBV28 and TRBJ2-3; TCRdb's D gene call, TRBD2, goes unchecked for lack of DNA. Germline V lookup: CDR1 MDHEN, CDR2 SYDVKM. The CDR3 has 14 amino acids. CDR3 in amino acids: CASSKRAGTDTQYF.

The chain links TRBV12-3 or TRBV12-4 to TRBJ2-1; TCRdb picks TRBD1, but there is no DNA to check that call. The CDR3 runs to 13 residues. The CDR3 sequence is CASSIGTGNEQFF.

The chain couples TRBV24-1 to TRBJ2-1; TCRdb reports TRBD2, a call that lacks DNA to check it against. Germline loops: CDR1 KGHDR, CDR2 SFDVKD. The length of the CDR3 is 17 residues. The CDR3 spells CATSDRSGRALLDEQFF.

This chain links TRBV7-3 with TRBJ2-3; no DNA is available, so the TRBD2 call from TCRdb remains unchecked. The CDR3 spans 18 residues. Looked up from germline, CDR1 is SGHTA and CDR2 is FQGTGA. The CDR3 sequence is CASSLRAPLAGATDTQYF.